This entry lists 20 T cell receptor beta chains sequenced from one sample in a study of human T cells and chemical hapten exposure. This sample's time point: patch test 2, 6 weeks after DPC sensitization. Sample treatment: therapeutic diphenylcyclopropenone sensitization with weekly scalp DPC. TCRdb re-called the RACE reads with MiXCR, one entry per CDR3 protein. Of under 100,000 distinct CDR3 sequences detected, about 10% appear once; the ten largest clones hold 2.5% to 4%. The material was whole blood, obtained in connection with sensitization to the hapten diphenylcyclopropenone (DPC). Receptors were obtained from a woman aged 40 to 49 with alopecia areata. Some clones in this sample may be carry-over from other donors' samples.

The rearrangement joins TRBV4-3 to TRBJ1-1; the D is unclear. V was trimmed by 0 bases and J by 8 bases, leaving 10 bases between them. Germline-derived CDR1 and CDR2 are LGHNA and YSLEER. The CDR3 consists of 13 residues. The CDR3 sequence is CASSQDPKREAFF. The CDR3, as DNA: TGCGCCAGCAGCCAAGACCCTAAACGCGAAGCTTTCTTT.

This clonotype showed up many times. V is TRBV7-9 and J is TRBJ1-1; D remains unclear. The V end lost 4 bases, the J end lost 4 bases, and 7 bases lay between the germline ends. The CDR3 extends over 12 amino acids. CDR1 is SEHNR, CDR2 FQNEAQ, per germline (reference sequence). The CDR3 loop reads CASSWRSTEAFF. In nucleotides, the CDR3 is TGTGCCAGCAGCTGGCGTAGCACTGAAGCTTTCTTT.

This clonotype came up many times. The chain is built from TRBV7-2 and TRBJ2-3; D is ambiguous. Germline lookup yields CDR1 SGHTA and CDR2 FQGNSA. The CDR3 consists of 13 residues. V was shortened by 1 base and J by 1 base, with 3 bases between the two germline ends. The CDR3 coding sequence is TGTGCCAGCAGCTTAGGGGGCACAGATACGCAGTATTTT. It yields the protein CASSLGGTDTQYF.

This chain connects TRBV6-6 to TRBJ1-4; 9 bases fit TRBD1. The CDR3 loop spans 14 amino acids. Germline-derived CDR1 and CDR2 are MNHNY and SVGAGI (reference sequence). With 5 bases clipped from V and 8 bases from J, the junction kept 6 bases outside the gene matches. The CDR3 protein is CASSRDRANEKLFF. The CDR3 nucleotides read TGTGCCAGCAGTAGGGACAGGGCCAACGAAAAACTGTTTTTT.

The genes are TRBV30 and TRBJ2-1; TRBD2 aligns across 13 bases. CDR1 GTSNPN and CDR2 SVGIG come from the germline V gene (reference sequence). CDR3 length: 16 residues. The V gene end was trimmed by 4 bases and the J gene end by 3 bases; junction bases not matched to a gene: 6. DNA of the CDR3: TGTGCCTGGACCCCACGACTAGCGGGGGGCTACAATGAGCAGTTCTTC. Encoded protein: CAWTPRLAGGYNEQFF.

This clonotype was observed many times. This chain uses TRBV5-4 with TRBJ2-5, with TRBD2 as a possible D gene (5 bases). Germline CDR1 SGHNT, CDR2 YYREEE (reference sequence). The ends were cut back, 4 bases at V and 3 bases at J, with 25 bases in the middle. The CDR3 has 18 amino acids. The CDR3 is CASSAGSPGRGTKETQYF. DNA for the CDR3: TGTGCCAGCAGCGCCGGCTCACCCGGTCGGGGTACCAAAGAGACCCAGTACTTC.

J is TRBJ2-2 and V is TRBV6-2 or TRBV6-3, with 10 bases identical to TRBD1. The germline V gene encodes CDR1 MNHEY and CDR2 SVGEGT. V was pared by 5 bases and J by 6 bases, with 18 bases of the junction left unmatched. This CDR3 comprises 19 residues. The CDR3 loop is CASSLDLDRGNNPPGELFF. The CDR3 nucleotides read TGTGCCAGCAGTCTCGACCTGGACAGGGGGAACAACCCCCCCGGGGAGCTGTTTTTT.

Many counts were recorded for this clonotype. The chain uses TRBV5-8 and TRBJ2-2, with D possibly matching TRBD2 (6 bases). CDR3 size: 15 residues. Germline lookup yields CDR1 SGHTS and CDR2 YDEGEE. With 4 bases removed from V and 6 bases from J, the gap between germline ends came to 16 bases. Written as DNA, the CDR3 is TGTGCCAGCAGCCCAGGCTGGGGGGACGCCGGGGAGCTGTTTTTT. It codes for CASSPGWGDAGELFF.

This clonotype has at least ten counts. This rearrangement joins TRBV15 to TRBJ2-1; D uncertain. V was trimmed by 0 bases and J by 0 bases, leaving 9 bases between them. The CDR3 has 16 amino acids. Germline V CDR1 and CDR2: LNHNV, YYDKDF (reference sequence). CDR3 bases: TGTGCCACCAGCAGAGATAGGAGCAGCTCCTACAATGAGCAGTTCTTC. Its protein is CATSRDRSSSYNEQFF.

This clonotype was detected only a few times. The J gene is TRBJ1-1, the V gene TRBV6-6; 9 bases fit TRBD1. This CDR3 contains 15 residues. V shed 2 bases and J 5 bases; nucleotides not matched to a gene: 6. CDR1 and CDR2 from the germline V gene are MNHNY and SVGAGI (reference sequence). The CDR3 DNA is TGTGCCAGCAGTTACCCGGGACAGGGCGGGACTGAAGCTTTCTTT. It yields the protein CASSYPGQGGTEAFF.

This clonotype was found many times. J is TRBJ2-5 and V is TRBV18; no clear D. There are 13 residues in the CDR3. The germline CDR1 and CDR2 sequences are KGHSH and LQKENI. V was trimmed by 2 bases and J by 1 base, leaving 5 bases between them. This CDR3 is CASSPASQETQYF. The CDR3 nucleotides are TGTGCCAGCTCACCAGCGAGCCAAGAGACCCAGTACTTC.

This clonotype appeared many times. The rearrangement links TRBV7-9 to TRBJ1-5; 7 nucleotides line up with TRBD1. With 5 bases clipped from V and 7 bases from J, the junction kept 5 bases outside the gene matches. The germline V gene encodes CDR1 SEHNR and CDR2 FQNEAQ (reference sequence). This CDR3 is built from 13 residues. The CDR3 loop reads CASSGTGEQPQHF. CDR3 nucleotide sequence: TGTGCCAGCAGCGGAACAGGGGAACAGCCCCAGCATTTT.

This clonotype has a count of ten or more. This sequence joins TRBV5-1 and TRBJ1-5; D unresolved. This CDR3 region has 15 residues. Trimming stripped 0 bases from V and 7 bases from J, with 14 bases between. Germline values: CDR1 SGHRS, CDR2 YFSETQ. The CDR3 coding sequence is TGCGCCAGCAGCTTGGATTCGGGAGCCCGACAGCCCCAGCATTTT. Amino acid sequence: CASSLDSGARQPQHF.

This clonotype was counted at least ten times. This rearrangement joins TRBV27 to TRBJ2-7, with D perhaps matching TRBD2 (5 bases). Trimming removed 5 bases from V and 0 bases from J, with 14 bases in between. The germline V gene has CDR1 MNHEY and CDR2 SMNVEV (reference sequence). The CDR3 is 15 amino acids. CDR3 sequence reads: CASSARTPTSYEQYF. The CDR3 DNA follows: TGTGCCAGCAGTGCCAGGACTCCCACCTCCTACGAGCAGTACTTC.

V usage is TRBV29-1 and J usage is TRBJ1-1, with unresolved D. Trimming cost V 4 bases and J 11 bases, with 14 bases left between them. The CDR3 spans 11 residues. Germline V gene data show CDR1 as SQVTM and CDR2 as ANQGSEA. CDR3 nucleotide sequence: TGCAGCGTTGGGGTGCCGGCGGCGGCTTTCTTT. Amino acid sequence: CSVGVPAAAFF.

This clonotype was picked up a small number of times. The chain is built from TRBV29-1 and TRBJ2-7; 15 bases are a match to TRBD2. The CDR3 extends over 15 amino acids. Trimming took 4 bases from V and 4 from J; bases not matched to a gene: 5. CDR1 and CDR2 from the germline V gene are SQVTM and ANQGSEA. The CDR3 reads CSVVGLAGGKYEQYF. For the CDR3, the DNA is TGCAGCGTTGTCGGACTAGCGGGAGGGAAGTACGAGCAGTACTTC.

The CDR3 reads CASSQVTGTDTQYF. CDR3 DNA: TGTGCCAGCAGCCAAGTGACAGGGACAGATACGCAGTATTTT. The V call is TRBV3-1, the J call TRBJ2-3; 7 bases match TRBD1. The CDR3 spans 14 residues. J was trimmed by 3 bases and V by 1 base; bases with no gene match: 1. Germline V gene sequence: CDR1 LGHDT, CDR2 YNNKEL (reference sequence).

J is TRBJ1-2 and V is TRBV27; 7 nucleotides line up with TRBD1. CDR1 is MNHEY, CDR2 SMNVEV, per germline (reference sequence). This CDR3 has 15 residues. With 6 bases clipped from V and 4 bases from J, the junction kept 11 bases outside the gene matches. CDR3 amino acids: CASRGETGVFYGYTF. CDR3 coding DNA: TGTGCCAGCAGAGGGGAAACAGGGGTCTTCTATGGCTACACCTTC.

The J gene is TRBJ2-7, the V gene TRBV6-1; D remains ambiguous. Germline lookup yields CDR1 MNHNS and CDR2 SASEGT. Trimming stripped 1 base from V and 6 bases from J, with 10 bases between. There are 13 residues in the CDR3. CDR3 loop: CASSEVGIGEQYF. The CDR3 DNA is TGTGCCAGCAGTGAAGTCGGTATTGGCGAGCAGTACTTC.

This clonotype came up many times. The chain couples TRBV7-6 to TRBJ1-1, with 10 bases aligning to TRBD1. J lost 4 bases, V lost 4 bases, and 3 bases had no gene match. The CDR3 is 14 residues long. CDR1 SGHVS and CDR2 FNYEAQ come from the germline V gene. CDR3: CASSSTGGRTEAFF. CDR3 DNA: TGTGCCAGCAGCTCGACAGGGGGCCGCACTGAAGCTTTCTTT.